Many counts were recorded for the clone carrying this T cell receptor (beta chain). Its target is not known. This entry belongs to a study of Graves' ophthalmopathy and Graves' hyperthyroidism. Germline V gene data show CDR1 as LNHDA and CDR2 as SQIVND (reference sequence). The CDR3 length is 13 residues. V lost 9 bases and J 4 bases, leaving 15 bases between the germline ends. The study's findings and limits: A 13-signature model separated ophthalmopathy from stable hyperthyroidism, reaching less than 90% sensitivity and 80% to 83% specificity cross-validated.

TCR beta CDR3 regions were amplified from RNA transcripts. The first-round RT-PCR employed HTBI primers together with the Qiagen OneStep RT-PCR kit. A multiplex PCR was then performed as the second round. TCRdb independently ran MiXCR on the multiplex PCR reads; one entry per CDR3 protein. The profile shows 200,000 to 300,000 distinct CDR3 sequences, around 42% of them singletons. The sequence came from an adult man with Graves' ophthalmopathy. Sequencing was performed on peripheral blood. The chain joins TRBV19 to TRBJ1-2; no clear D gene. The CDR3 sequence is CASLPGLGYGYTF. In DNA, the CDR3 is TGTGCCAGCCTCCCTGGGCTAGGCTATGGCTACACCTTC.